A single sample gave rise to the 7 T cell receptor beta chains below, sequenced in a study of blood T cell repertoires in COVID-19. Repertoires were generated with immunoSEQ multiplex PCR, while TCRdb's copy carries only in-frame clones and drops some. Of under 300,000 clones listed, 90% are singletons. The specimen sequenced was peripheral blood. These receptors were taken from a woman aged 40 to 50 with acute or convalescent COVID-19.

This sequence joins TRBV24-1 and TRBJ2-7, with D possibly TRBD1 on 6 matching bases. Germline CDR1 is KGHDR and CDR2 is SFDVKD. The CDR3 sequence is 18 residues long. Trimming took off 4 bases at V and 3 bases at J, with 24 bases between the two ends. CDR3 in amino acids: CATSDIHGPRDIFYEQYV. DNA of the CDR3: TGTGCCACCAGTGACATCCACGGCCCAAGGGACATCTTCTACGAGCAGTACGTC.

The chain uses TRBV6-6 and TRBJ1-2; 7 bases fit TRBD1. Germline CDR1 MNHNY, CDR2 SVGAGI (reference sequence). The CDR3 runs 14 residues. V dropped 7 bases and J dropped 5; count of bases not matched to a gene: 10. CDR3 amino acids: CASTRDSGFYGYTF. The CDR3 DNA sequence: TGTGCCAGCACCCGGGACAGTGGGTTTTATGGCTACACCTTC.

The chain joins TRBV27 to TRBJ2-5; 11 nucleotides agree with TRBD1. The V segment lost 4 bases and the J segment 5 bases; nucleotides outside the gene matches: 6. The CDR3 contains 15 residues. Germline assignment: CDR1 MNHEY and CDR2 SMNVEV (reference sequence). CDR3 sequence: CASSYADRGRETQYF. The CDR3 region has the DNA TGTGCCAGCAGTTATGCGGACAGGGGGCGGGAGACCCAGTACTTC.

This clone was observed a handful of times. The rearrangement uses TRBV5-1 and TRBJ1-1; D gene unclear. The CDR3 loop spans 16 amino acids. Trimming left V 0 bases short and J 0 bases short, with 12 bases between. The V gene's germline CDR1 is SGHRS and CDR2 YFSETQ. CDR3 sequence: CASSLGQDSMNTEAFF. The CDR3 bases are TGCGCCAGCAGCTTGGGGCAGGACTCCATGAACACTGAAGCTTTCTTT.

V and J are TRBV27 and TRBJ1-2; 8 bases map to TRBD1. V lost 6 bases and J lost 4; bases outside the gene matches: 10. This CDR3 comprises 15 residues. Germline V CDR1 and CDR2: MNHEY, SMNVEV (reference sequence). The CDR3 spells CASRERTGSPYGYTF. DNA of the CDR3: TGTGCCAGCAGGGAGAGGACAGGGAGTCCCTATGGCTACACCTTC.

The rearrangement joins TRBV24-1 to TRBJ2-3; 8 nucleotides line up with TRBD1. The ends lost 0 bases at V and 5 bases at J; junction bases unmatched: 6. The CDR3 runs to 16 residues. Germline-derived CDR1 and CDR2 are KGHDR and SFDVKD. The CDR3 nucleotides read TGTGCCACCAGTGATTTGGGCAGGGGGCTTGGAGATACGCAGTATTTT. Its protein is CATSDLGRGLGDTQYF.

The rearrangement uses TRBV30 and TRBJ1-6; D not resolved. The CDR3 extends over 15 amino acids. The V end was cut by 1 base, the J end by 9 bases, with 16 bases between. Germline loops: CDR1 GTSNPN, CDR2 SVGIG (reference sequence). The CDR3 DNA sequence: TGTGCCTGGAGTGGTGGCCCGCGGGCCATTTCACCCCTCCACTTT. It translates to CAWSGGPRAISPLHF. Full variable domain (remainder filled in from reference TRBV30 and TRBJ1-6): SQTIHQWPATLVQPVGSPLSLECTVEGTSNPNLYWYRQAAGRGLQLLFYSVGIGQISSEVPQNLSASRPQDRQFILSSKKLLLSDSGFYLCAWSGGPRAISPLHFGNGTRLTVT.